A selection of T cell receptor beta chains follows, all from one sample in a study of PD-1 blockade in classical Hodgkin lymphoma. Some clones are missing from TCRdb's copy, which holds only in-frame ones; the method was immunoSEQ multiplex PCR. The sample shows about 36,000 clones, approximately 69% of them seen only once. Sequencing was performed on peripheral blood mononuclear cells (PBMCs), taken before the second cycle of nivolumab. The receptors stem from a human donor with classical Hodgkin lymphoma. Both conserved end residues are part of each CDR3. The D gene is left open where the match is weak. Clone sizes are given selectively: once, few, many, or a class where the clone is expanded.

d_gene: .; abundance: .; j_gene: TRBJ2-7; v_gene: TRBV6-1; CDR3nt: TGTGCCAGCAGTGTGTCCCAGCGGGCAGCTTACGAGCAGTACTTC; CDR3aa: CASSVSQRAAYEQYF
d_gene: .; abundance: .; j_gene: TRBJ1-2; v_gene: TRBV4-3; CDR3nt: TGCGCCAGCAGCCAAGATTTCGGGTTGGGCTATGGCTACACCTTC; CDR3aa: CASSQDFGLGYGYTF
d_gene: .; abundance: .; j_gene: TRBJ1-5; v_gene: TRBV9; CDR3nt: TGTGCCAGCAGCGTAACTGGAAGCAATCAGCCCCAGCATTTT; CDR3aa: CASSVTGSNQPQHF
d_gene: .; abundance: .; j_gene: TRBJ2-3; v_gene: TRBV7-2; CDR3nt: TGTGCCAGCAGCTTAGGTCAGGGTCCAGATACGCAGTATTTT; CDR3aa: CASSLGQGPDTQYF
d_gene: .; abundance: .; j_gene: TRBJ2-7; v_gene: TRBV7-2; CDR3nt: TGTGCCAGCAGCTTAGTCACAAGCGGGCGGGCCGAGCAGTACTTC; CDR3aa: CASSLVTSGRAEQYF
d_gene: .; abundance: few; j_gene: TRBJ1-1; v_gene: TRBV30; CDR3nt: TGTGCCTGGAGTGTTTTGGCTGAAGCTTTCTTT; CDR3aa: CAWSVLAEAFF
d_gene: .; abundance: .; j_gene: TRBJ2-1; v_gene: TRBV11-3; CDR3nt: TGTGCCAGCAGCAAACCGGACCTCTACAATGAGCAGTTCTTC; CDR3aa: CASSKPDLYNEQFF
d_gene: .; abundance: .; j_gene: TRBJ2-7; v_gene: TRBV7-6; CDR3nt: TGTGCCAGCAGCTTAGTGTGGGGGCAGAACTACGAGCAGTACTTC; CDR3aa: CASSLVWGQNYEQYF
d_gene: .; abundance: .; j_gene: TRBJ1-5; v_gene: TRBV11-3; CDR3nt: TGTGCCAGCAGCTCCATCCGGGCCCCCGTCTCGCAGCCCCAGCATTTT; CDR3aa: CASSSIRAPVSQPQHF
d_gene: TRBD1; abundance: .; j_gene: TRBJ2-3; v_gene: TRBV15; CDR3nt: TGTGCCACCAGCAGAGCAGGGGGCGGCACAGATACGCAGTATTTT; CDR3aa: CATSRAGGGTDTQYF
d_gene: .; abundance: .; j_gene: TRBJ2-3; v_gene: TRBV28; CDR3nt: TGTGCCAGCATCCCGCGTCAGGTTGGCGCAGATACGCAGTATTTT; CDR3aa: CASIPRQVGADTQYF
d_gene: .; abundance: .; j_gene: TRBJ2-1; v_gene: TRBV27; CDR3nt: TGTGCCAGCAGGCCCAACAGGGATGGTGAGCAGTTCTTC; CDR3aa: CASRPNRDGEQFF
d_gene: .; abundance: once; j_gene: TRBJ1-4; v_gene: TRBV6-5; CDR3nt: TGTGCCAGCAGCCCCGGGGGGGCCCGACAAAAACTGTTTTTT; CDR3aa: CASSPGGARQKLFF
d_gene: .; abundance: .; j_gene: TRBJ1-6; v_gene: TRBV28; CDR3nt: TGTGCCAGCAGTGGCAGGGTTAATTCACCCCTCCACTTT; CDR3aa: CASSGRVNSPLHF
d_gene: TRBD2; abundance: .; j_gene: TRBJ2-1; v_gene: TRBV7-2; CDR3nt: TGTGCCAGCAGCTTAGCCAGGACTAGCGCTACCTACAATGAGCAGTTCTTC; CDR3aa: CASSLARTSATYNEQFF
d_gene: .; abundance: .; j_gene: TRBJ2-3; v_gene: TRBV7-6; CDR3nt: TGTGCCAGCAGCTTGGTGGCGGAAGTCACAGATACGCAGTATTTT; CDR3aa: CASSLVAEVTDTQYF
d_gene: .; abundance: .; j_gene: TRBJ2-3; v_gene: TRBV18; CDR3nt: TGTGCCAGCTCACTGGGTCGCCAGAGCACAGATACGCAGTATTTT; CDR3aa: CASSLGRQSTDTQYF
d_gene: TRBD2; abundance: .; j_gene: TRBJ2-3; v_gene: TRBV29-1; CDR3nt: TGCAGCGTCGGACTAGCGCGAAGCACAGATACGCAGTATTTT; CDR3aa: CSVGLARSTDTQYF
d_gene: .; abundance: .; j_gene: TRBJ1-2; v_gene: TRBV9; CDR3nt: TGTGCCAGCAGCGTAGGGGAAGGGGACGGCTATGGCTACACCTTC; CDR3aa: CASSVGEGDGYGYTF
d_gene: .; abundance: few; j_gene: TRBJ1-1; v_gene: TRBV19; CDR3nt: TGTGCCAGTAGTACTCAGGTGAACACTGAAGCTTTCTTT; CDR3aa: CASSTQVNTEAFF
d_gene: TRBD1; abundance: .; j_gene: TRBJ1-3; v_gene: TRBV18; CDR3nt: TGTGCCAGCTCACGGGACAGCTCTGGAAACACCATATATTTT; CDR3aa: CASSRDSSGNTIYF
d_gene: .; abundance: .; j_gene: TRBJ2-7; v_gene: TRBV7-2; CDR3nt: TGTGCCAGCAGCTTAGTGCTCTACGAGCAGTACTTC; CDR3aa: CASSLVLYEQYF
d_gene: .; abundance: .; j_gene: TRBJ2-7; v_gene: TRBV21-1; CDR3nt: TGTGCCAGCAGCAAAAGGCGACCTTCCTACGAGCAGTACTTC; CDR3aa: CASSKRRPSYEQYF
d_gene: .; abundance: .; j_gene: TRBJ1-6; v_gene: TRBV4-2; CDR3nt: TGTGCCAGCAGCCAAGATTTGACCTCAAATTCACCCCTCCACTTT; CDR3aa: CASSQDLTSNSPLHF
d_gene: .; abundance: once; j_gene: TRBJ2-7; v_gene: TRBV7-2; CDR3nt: TGTGCCAGCAGCTTAGCGGTACTCCTAGGTTCCTACGAGCAGTACTTC; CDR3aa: CASSLAVLLGSYEQYF
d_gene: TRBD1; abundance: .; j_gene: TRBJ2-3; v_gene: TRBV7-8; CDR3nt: TGTGCCAGCAGCTTAGATGGACAGGGTAGAACAGATACGCAGTATTTT; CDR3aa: CASSLDGQGRTDTQYF
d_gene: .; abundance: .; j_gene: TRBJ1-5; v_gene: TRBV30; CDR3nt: TGTGCCTGGAGTCCGGGGGACGGGCCCAATCAGCCCCAGCATTTT; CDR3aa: CAWSPGDGPNQPQHF
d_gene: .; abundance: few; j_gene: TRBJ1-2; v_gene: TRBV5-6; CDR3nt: TGTGCCAGCAGCCTGACAGCTTTCTATGGCTACACCTTC; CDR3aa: CASSLTAFYGYTF
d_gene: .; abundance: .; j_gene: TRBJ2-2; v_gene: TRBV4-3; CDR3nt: TGCGCCAGCAGCCAAGACTGGGGGCACGGGGAGCTGTTTTTT; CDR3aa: CASSQDWGHGELFF
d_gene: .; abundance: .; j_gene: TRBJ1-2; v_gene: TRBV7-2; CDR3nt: TGTGCCAGCAGCCCATCCCCGGGCTATGGCTACACCTTC; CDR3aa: CASSPSPGYGYTF
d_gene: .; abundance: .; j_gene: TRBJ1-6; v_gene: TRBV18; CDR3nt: TGTGCCAGCTCACCCTCCCTAGGAAGTATTTCACCCCTCCACTTT; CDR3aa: CASSPSLGSISPLHF
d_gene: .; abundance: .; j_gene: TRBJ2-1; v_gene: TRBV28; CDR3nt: TGTGCCAGCAGCTTCCTGTCCGGTGACTACAATGAGCAGTTCTTC; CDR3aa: CASSFLSGDYNEQFF
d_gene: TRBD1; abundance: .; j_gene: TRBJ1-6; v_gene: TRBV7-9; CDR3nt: TGTGCCAGCAGCTTCCTACAGGGGGCGGGTAATTCACCCCTCCACTTT; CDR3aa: CASSFLQGAGNSPLHF
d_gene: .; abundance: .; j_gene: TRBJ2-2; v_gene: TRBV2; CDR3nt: TGTGCCAGCAGGAGCCTTTCCACCGGGGAGCTGTTTTTT; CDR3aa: CASRSLSTGELFF